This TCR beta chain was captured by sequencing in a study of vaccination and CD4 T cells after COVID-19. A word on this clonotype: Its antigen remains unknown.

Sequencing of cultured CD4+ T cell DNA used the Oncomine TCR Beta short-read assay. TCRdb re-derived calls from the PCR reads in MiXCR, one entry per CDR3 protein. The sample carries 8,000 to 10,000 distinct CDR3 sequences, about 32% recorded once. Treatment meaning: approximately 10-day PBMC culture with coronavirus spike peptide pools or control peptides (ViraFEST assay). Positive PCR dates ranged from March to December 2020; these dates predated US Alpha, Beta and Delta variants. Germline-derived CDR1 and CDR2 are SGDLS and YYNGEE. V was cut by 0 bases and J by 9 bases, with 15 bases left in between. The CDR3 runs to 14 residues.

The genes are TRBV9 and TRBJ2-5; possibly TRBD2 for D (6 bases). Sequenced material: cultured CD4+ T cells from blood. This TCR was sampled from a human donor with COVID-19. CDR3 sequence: CASSVAWGERPQYF. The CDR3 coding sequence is TGTGCCAGCAGCGTAGCTTGGGGGGAGAGGCCCCAGTACTTC. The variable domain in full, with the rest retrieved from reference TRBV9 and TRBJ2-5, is DSGVTQTPKHLITATGQRVTLRCSPRSGDLSVYWYQQSLDQGLQFLIQYYNGEERAKGNILERFSAQQFPDLHSELNLSSLELGDSALYFCASSVAWGERPQYFGPGTRLLVL.